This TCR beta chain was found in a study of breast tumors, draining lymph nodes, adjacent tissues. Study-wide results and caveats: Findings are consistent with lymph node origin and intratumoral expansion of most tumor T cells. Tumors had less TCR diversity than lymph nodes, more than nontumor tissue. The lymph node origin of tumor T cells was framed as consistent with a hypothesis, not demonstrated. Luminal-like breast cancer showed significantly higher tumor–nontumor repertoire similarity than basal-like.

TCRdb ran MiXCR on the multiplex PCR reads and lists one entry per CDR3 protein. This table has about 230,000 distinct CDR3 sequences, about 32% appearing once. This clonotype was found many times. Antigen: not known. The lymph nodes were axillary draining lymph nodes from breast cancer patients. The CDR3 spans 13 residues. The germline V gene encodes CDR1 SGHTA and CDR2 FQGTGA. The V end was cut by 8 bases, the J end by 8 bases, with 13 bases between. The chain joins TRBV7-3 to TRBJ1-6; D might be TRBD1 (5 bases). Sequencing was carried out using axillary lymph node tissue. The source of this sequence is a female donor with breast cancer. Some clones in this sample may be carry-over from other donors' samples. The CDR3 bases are TGTGCCAGCGCGTTTAGGGGCGATTCACCCCTCCACTTT. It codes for CASAFRGDSPLHF. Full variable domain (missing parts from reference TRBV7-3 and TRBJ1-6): GAGVSQTPSNKVTEKGKYVELRCDPISGHTALYWYRQSLGQGPEFLIYFQGTGAADDSGLPNDRFFAVRPEGSVSTLKIQRTERGDSAVYLCASAFRGDSPLHFGNGTRLTVT.